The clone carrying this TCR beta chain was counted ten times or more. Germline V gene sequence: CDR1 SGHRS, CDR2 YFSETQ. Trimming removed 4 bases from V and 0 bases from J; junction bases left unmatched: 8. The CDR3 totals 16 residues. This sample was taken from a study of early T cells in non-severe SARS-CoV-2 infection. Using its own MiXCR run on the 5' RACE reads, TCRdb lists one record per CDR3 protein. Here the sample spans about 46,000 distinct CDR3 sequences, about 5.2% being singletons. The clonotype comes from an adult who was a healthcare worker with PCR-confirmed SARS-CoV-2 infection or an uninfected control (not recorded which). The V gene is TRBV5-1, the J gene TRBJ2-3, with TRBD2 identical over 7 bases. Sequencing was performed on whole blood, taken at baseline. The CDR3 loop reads CASSTALAVSTDTQYF. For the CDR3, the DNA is TGCGCCAGCAGCACCGCGCTAGCGGTTAGCACAGATACGCAGTATTTT.